Shown below are 18 T cell receptor beta chains from a single sample sequenced in a study of CD8 T cells in ankylosing spondylitis. TCRdb reprocessed the 5' RACE reads with MiXCR, giving one entry per CDR3 protein. Among some 300,000 distinct CDR3 sequences, around 21% were seen once, and the ten largest hold 3.5%. Sequencing was performed on blood, either unsorted or a sorted T cell fraction (not recorded which). The receptors originated from a female donor with ankylosing spondylitis or in good health (not recorded which).

This clonotype was found once. The rearrangement uses TRBV11-2 and TRBJ2-2; maybe TRBD2 (6 bases). The CDR3 sequence is 13 residues long. Per germline, CDR1 SGHAT and CDR2 FQNNGV. V shed 5 bases and J shed 7 bases, with 11 bases lying between them. The CDR3 sequence is CASSRQRVGELFF. CDR3 nucleotides: TGTGCCAGCAGCCGACAGCGGGTCGGGGAGCTGTTTTTT.

This rearrangement joins TRBV5-1 to TRBJ2-5; 14 bases are a match to TRBD2. CDR3 length: 18 amino acids. Germline assignment: CDR1 SGHRS and CDR2 YFSETQ. Germline trimming cut 0 bases from V and 4 bases from J; bases unmatched to any gene: 8. CDR3 in DNA: TGCGCCAGCAGCTTGGGGGGACTAGCGGGAGCAAAGGGAGAGACCCAGTACTTC. This gives the protein CASSLGGLAGAKGETQYF.

This clonotype was found a few times. CDR3 protein: CASSFLAGGVYEQYF. DNA of the CDR3: TGTGCCAGCAGTTTCCTAGCGGGAGGAGTCTACGAGCAGTACTTC. The V call is TRBV28, the J call TRBJ2-7, with 11 bases identical to TRBD2. This CDR3 region has 15 residues. The germline V gene encodes CDR1 MDHEN and CDR2 SYDVKM. Trimming at V came to 3 bases and at J to 3 bases, leaving 4 bases not matched to a gene.

This clonotype was seen a few times. The chain carries TRBV7-2 and TRBJ2-1; TRBD2 is a possible D gene (5 bases). The CDR3 has 15 residues. The germline V gene has CDR1 SGHTA and CDR2 FQGNSA. V was cut by 5 bases and J by 7 bases, with 18 bases left in between. CDR3 in DNA: TGTGCCAGCAGCCCTCAGGCGGGTGGAGTGAATGAGCAGTTCTTC. Protein: CASSPQAGGVNEQFF.

This clonotype was found many times. V and J are TRBV5-1 and TRBJ1-3; D gene uncertain. Germline V lookup: CDR1 SGHRS, CDR2 YFSETQ. The CDR3 runs to 13 residues. V was cut by 0 bases and J by 2 bases, with 3 bases left in between. For the CDR3, the DNA is TGCGCCAGCAGCTTGGAGGCTGGAAACACCATATATTTT. This gives the protein CASSLEAGNTIYF.

This rearrangement joins TRBV5-4 to TRBJ2-7; TRBD1 aligns across 9 bases. Trimming cost V 5 bases and J 6 bases; bases outside gene matches: 15. Per the germline V gene, CDR1 is SGHNT and CDR2 is YYREEE (reference sequence). This CDR3 has 16 amino acids. The CDR3, as DNA: TGTGCCAGCAGAGATGGGACAGGGCCACCAATCTCCGAGCAGTACTTC. It codes for CASRDGTGPPISEQYF.

Points on this clonotype: Germline and junction disagree at one end, which may indicate a read error. V and J are TRBV6-4 and TRBJ1-6; maybe TRBD1 (5 bases). The germline V gene has CDR1 MRHNA and CDR2 SNTAGT. This CDR3 comprises 13 residues. In nucleotides, the CDR3 is TGCGCCAGCAGTGACTCGACAGATTCACCCCTCCACTTT. It is translated as CASSDSTDSPLHF.

V and J are TRBV10-3 and TRBJ2-5; TRBD1 might be the D (6 bases). This CDR3 spans 13 amino acids. V was trimmed by 4 bases and J by 5 bases, leaving 11 bases between them. The V gene's germline CDR1 is ENHRY and CDR2 SYGVKD. The CDR3 region has the DNA TGTGCCATCAGTGCTACAGGGTGGGAGACCCAGTACTTC. Amino acids: CAISATGWETQYF.

This rearrangement joins TRBV5-1 to TRBJ2-1, with D unclear. Germline CDR1 reads SGHRS; CDR2 reads YFSETQ. The CDR3 has 15 amino acids. V was trimmed by 2 bases and J by 0 bases, leaving 9 bases between them. CDR3 bases: TGCGCCAGCAGCTTAATAAGTCACTCCTACAATGAGCAGTTCTTC. It is translated as CASSLISHSYNEQFF.

This clonotype was detected only a few times. The genes are TRBV4-2 and TRBJ2-1; D is uncertain. Germline values: CDR1 LGHNA, CDR2 YNFKEQ. Trimming took 1 base from V and 10 from J, leaving 2 bases between them. The CDR3 spans 10 residues. The CDR3 DNA reads TGTGCCAGCAGCCAAGGCGAGCAGTTCTTC. Protein sequence: CASSQGEQFF.

This clonotype came up many times. The chain is built from TRBV4-3 and TRBJ2-3, with TRBD2 identical over 7 bases. The V and J ends lost 0 bases and 1 base, in that order; junction bases with no gene match: 4. This CDR3 region has 16 residues. Germline V lookup: CDR1 LGHNA, CDR2 YSLEER. CDR3 region: CASSQDRTSGTDTQYF. The CDR3 DNA reads as TGCGCCAGCAGCCAAGATCGCACTAGCGGCACAGATACGCAGTATTTT.

The J gene is TRBJ2-2, the V gene TRBV7-9; TRBD2 matches at 8 bases. There are 17 residues in the CDR3. The germline V gene encodes CDR1 SEHNR and CDR2 FQNEAQ (reference sequence). J gave up 5 bases and V 5 bases, and 13 bases lay outside the gene matches. The CDR3 DNA follows: TGTGCCAGCAGCGTGGGGGCAGCGGGAGTTAATACCGGGGAGCTGTTTTTT. Translating gives CASSVGAAGVNTGELFF.

The rearrangement uses TRBV20-1 and TRBJ2-3; 14 bases fit TRBD2. The ends lost 3 bases at V and 6 bases at J; junction bases unmatched: 14. CDR3 length: 18 residues. Germline V gene lookup returns CDR1 DFQATT and CDR2 SNEGSKA (reference sequence). CDR3: CSARGSGTSGSPWDTQYF. In DNA, the CDR3 is TGCAGTGCTAGGGGGTCCGGGACTAGCGGGAGTCCGTGGGATACGCAGTATTTT.

This clonotype was seen a handful of times. The chain links TRBV6-6 to TRBJ1-4; a weak D match, TRBD1 (5 bases). The CDR3 has 11 residues. From germline, CDR1 is MNHNY and CDR2 SVGAGI (reference sequence). Trimming took 6 bases from V and 8 from J, leaving 7 bases between them. Written as DNA, the CDR3 is TGTGCCAGCAGCTGGGGCGAAAAACTGTTTTTT. It translates to CASSWGEKLFF.

The V call is TRBV9, the J call TRBJ2-3; D unclear. The CDR3 has 14 amino acids. Trimming took off 6 bases at V and 4 bases at J, with 15 bases between the two ends. Germline-derived CDR1 and CDR2 are SGDLS and YYNGEE. Here the CDR3 reads CASKGPQTADTQYF. The DNA for the CDR3 is TGTGCCAGCAAGGGTCCCCAAACGGCAGATACGCAGTATTTT.

This clonotype appeared many times. The chain carries TRBV5-1 and TRBJ1-5; D call uncertain. Germline V gives CDR1 SGHRS, CDR2 YFSETQ. V dropped 0 bases and J dropped 7 bases, with 11 bases sitting between them. The CDR3 is made up of 14 amino acids. CDR3 DNA sequence: TGCGCCAGCAGCTTGGAGAGCAGTGGCCAGCCCCAGCATTTT. This translates into CASSLESSGQPQHF.

The chain carries TRBV12-3 or TRBV12-4 and TRBJ2-1; maybe TRBD1 (6 bases). Trimming shortened V by 6 bases and J by 5 bases, and 17 bases separated the two germline ends. There are 15 residues in the CDR3. This CDR3 reads CASSLTGLLHNEQFF. The CDR3 nucleotides read TGTGCCAGCAGCCTGACAGGCTTACTTCACAATGAGCAGTTCTTC.

The chain combines TRBV5-1 with TRBJ2-7, with D perhaps matching TRBD1 or TRBD2 (8 bases each). Trimming removed 0 bases at V and 8 bases at J, with 21 bases between. The V gene's germline CDR1 is SGHRS and CDR2 YFSETQ. The CDR3 runs to 16 residues. The CDR3 bases are TGCGCCAGCAGCTTGGGGACAGGGACTAGAGTCGAAAAGCAGTACTTC. Translating it yields CASSLGTGTRVEKQYF.